These T cell receptor beta chains were read from a single sample in a study of blood T cells in healthy people across ages. TCRdb analysed the 5' RACE reads with MiXCR anew, one entry per CDR3 protein. The table records 1.5 million to 2 million distinct CDR3 sequences, approximately 28% of them present only once. The sample consisted of blood. The receptors originated from a woman aged 25 to 39 in good health. Each CDR3 is given with its conserved first and last residue. Fields, in order: D gene, V gene, J gene, clone size, CDR3 DNA, CDR3 protein. The D gene is left open where the match is weak. The size of a clone is reported for some rows only, either as once, few or many, or as a class for expanded clones.

TRBD1	TRBV6-2/TRBV6-3	TRBJ1-5	.	TGTGCCAGCGGAAGACAGGGTGACAATCAGCCCCAGCATTTT	CASGRQGDNQPQHF
TRBD2	TRBV7-2	TRBJ2-3	.	TGTGCCAGCAGCCTGGGACTAGCGGGAGGCGGGGGCACAGATACGCAGTATTTT	CASSLGLAGGGGTDTQYF
TRBD2	TRBV12-3/TRBV12-4	TRBJ2-2	.	TGTGCCCGCAGTTCGTCACCGGGACTAGGGTTCGGGGAGCTGTTTTTT	CARSSSPGLGFGELFF
TRBD1	TRBV5-1	TRBJ2-3	.	TGCGCCAGCAGCTTGGTTTGGGGACAGGGGCCGATTGGTACGCAGTATTTT	CASSLVWGQGPIGTQYF
.	TRBV19	TRBJ1-2	few	TGTGCCAGTAACCATAGGCCGCAGAACGACTATGGCTACACCTTC	CASNHRPQNDYGYTF
TRBD1	TRBV10-3	TRBJ1-5	many	TGTGCCATCAGCCAGGACAGGGAGAATCAGCCCCAGCATTTT	CAISQDRENQPQHF
.	TRBV7-9	TRBJ2-5	few	TGTGCCAGCAGCTTATTGGGGGAAGGATCTCCGGCCCAGTACTTC	CASSLLGEGSPAQYF
.	TRBV29-1	TRBJ1-1	few	TGCAGCGTTCTGCAGGACACTGAAGCTTTCTTT	CSVLQDTEAFF
TRBD1	TRBV7-2	TRBJ1-1	few	TGTGCCAGCAGCCCAGGGGGGGCTAGGGGAGCTTTCTTT	CASSPGGARGAFF
.	TRBV28	TRBJ1-2	few	TGTGCCAGCAGGGAACAGGGAGCTAACTATGGCTACACCTTC	CASREQGANYGYTF
.	TRBV12-3/TRBV12-4	TRBJ2-6	few	TGTGCCAGCGCTCAAGGAGGGGCGAGCTCTGGGGCCAACGTCCTGACTTTC	CASAQGGASSGANVLTF
.	TRBV5-1	TRBJ2-7	many	TGCGCCAGCAGCCCGCCCAGATCCTCCTACGAGCAGTACTTC	CASSPPRSSYEQYF
TRBD1	TRBV5-1	TRBJ2-5	.	TGCGCCAGCAGCCGGGACAGGGGGGAAGATGAGCAGTACTTC	CASSRDRGEDEQYF
.	TRBV7-6	TRBJ1-4	many	TGTGCCAGCAGCTCCCCCGCGACAGGCGGGCGAGAACTGTTTTTT	CASSSPATGGRELFF
TRBD1	TRBV27	TRBJ2-3	once	TGTGCCAGCAGATTTTTTCCGGGACAGGGCACAGATACGCAGTATTTT	CASRFFPGQGTDTQYF
TRBD1	TRBV6-1	TRBJ2-3	few	TGTGCCAGCAGTGCTCCGGGACAGGGATACACAGATACGCAGTATTTT	CASSAPGQGYTDTQYF
.	TRBV27	TRBJ1-4	.	TGTGCCAGCAGTCCCCCGGGACATAGAAATGAAAAACTGTTTTTT	CASSPPGHRNEKLFF
TRBD1	TRBV15	TRBJ2-6	few	TGTGCCACCAGCAGAGATGACATCCCAGGGGGCACTGGGGCCAACGTCCTGACTTTC	CATSRDDIPGGTGANVLTF
TRBD2	TRBV6-2/TRBV6-3	TRBJ2-5	.	TGTGCCAGCAGTTACTCCTCTGGACTAGTTCAAGAGGCCCAGTACTTC	CASSYSSGLVQEAQYF
TRBD1	TRBV24-1	TRBJ1-5	.	TGTGCCACCAGTGGGCAGGGGGCAATTGAGCCCCAGCATTTT	CATSGQGAIEPQHF
.	TRBV29-1	TRBJ1-2	.	TGCAGCGTTTATGGAGGGATGGGCTACACCTTC	CSVYGGMGYTF
TRBD1	TRBV15	TRBJ2-1	few	TGTGCCACCAGCAGAGGGGGACAGAACTACAATGAGCAGTTCTTC	CATSRGGQNYNEQFF
.	TRBV20-1	TRBJ2-4	.	TGCAGTGCTAGAGTGGAGGGGAGAAAAAACATTCAGTACTTC	CSARVEGRKNIQYF
.	TRBV14	TRBJ2-7	few	TGTGCCAGCAGTCCCGAGGGGGTCCACGAGCAGTACTTC	CASSPEGVHEQYF